What follows is one T cell receptor beta chain and its context. The target antigen is unknown. The data were taken from a study of T cell responses to AZD1222 COVID-19 vaccine. Study-wide findings and caveats: All repertoire sampling was performed exclusively after the peak T cell response. Only 5 to 7 individuals given AZD1222 were seropositive at baseline. Compared with day 0, the breadth and depth of the Spike-specific TCR repertoire rose significantly after two doses of AZD1222.

This table comes from immunoSEQ multiplex PCR, and its TCRdb copy is limited to in-frame clones, with some not included. Found here are 90,000 to 95,000 clones, about nine tenths of them singletons; the top ten hold 22%. Trimming took 6 bases from V and 2 from J, leaving 7 bases between them. Germline loops: CDR1 KGHDR, CDR2 SFDVKD. This CDR3 comprises 12 residues. The chain employs TRBV24-1 and TRBJ2-7; D is perhaps TRBD1 (6 bases). Specimen: peripheral blood, collected on day 0 of AZD1222 vaccination. The receptor's source is an adult in good health. Here the CDR3 reads CATSQGPYEQYF. In DNA form, the CDR3 reads TGTGCCACCAGTCAGGGGCCCTACGAGCAGTACTTC.